Detailed here is one T cell receptor (beta chain). The CDR3 extends over 14 amino acids. Germline CDR1 and CDR2: MGHRA and YSYEKL. V shed 4 bases and J shed 2 bases, with 11 bases lying between them. Only in-frame clones appear in the TCRdb table, and some are missing; sequencing was by immunoSEQ multiplex PCR. Altogether 120,000 to 150,000 clones are present, about 85% being singletons, with the ten largest covering 6.2%. This specimen comes from a study of blood T cell repertoires in COVID-19. The chain combines TRBV4-1 with TRBJ2-5; D perhaps matches TRBD1 (6 bases). Material for sequencing was PBMCs or T cells enriched from blood (not recorded which). This receptor was obtained from a woman between 40 and 50 years old who had recovered from COVID-19. The DNA of the CDR3 is TGCGCCAGCAGCCTTACAGGGTTACAAGAGACCCAGTACTTC. Amino acids: CASSLTGLQETQYF.